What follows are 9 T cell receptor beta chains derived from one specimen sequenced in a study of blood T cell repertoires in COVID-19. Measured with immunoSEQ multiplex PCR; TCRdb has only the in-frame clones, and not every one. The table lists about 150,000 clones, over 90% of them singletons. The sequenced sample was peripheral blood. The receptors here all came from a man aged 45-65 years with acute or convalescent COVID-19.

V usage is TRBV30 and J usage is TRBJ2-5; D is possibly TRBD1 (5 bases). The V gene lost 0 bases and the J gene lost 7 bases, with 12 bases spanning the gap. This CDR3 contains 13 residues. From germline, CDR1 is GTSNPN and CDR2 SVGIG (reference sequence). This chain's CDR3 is CAWSVGSQGTQYF. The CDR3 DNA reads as TGTGCCTGGAGTGTAGGCAGCCAGGGGACCCAGTACTTC.

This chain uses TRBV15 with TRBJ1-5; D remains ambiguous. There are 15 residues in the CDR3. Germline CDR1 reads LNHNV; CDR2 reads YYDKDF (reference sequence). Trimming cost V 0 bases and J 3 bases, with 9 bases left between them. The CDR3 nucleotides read TGTGCCACCAGCAGAGACCCCACATTCAATCAGCCCCAGCATTTT. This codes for CATSRDPTFNQPQHF.

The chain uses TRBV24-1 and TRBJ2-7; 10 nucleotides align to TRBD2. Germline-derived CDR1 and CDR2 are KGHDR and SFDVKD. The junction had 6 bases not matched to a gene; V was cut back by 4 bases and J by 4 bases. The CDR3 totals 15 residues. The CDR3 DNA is TGTGCCACCAGTGACTCGACTAGCGGGTTGTACGAGCAGTACTTC. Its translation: CATSDSTSGLYEQYF.

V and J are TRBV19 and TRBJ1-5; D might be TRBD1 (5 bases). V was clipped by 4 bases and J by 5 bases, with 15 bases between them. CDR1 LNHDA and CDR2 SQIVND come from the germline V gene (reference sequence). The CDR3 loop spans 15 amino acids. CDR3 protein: CASSNLRGADQPQHF. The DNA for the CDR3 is TGTGCCAGTAGTAACCTGCGCGGGGCAGATCAGCCCCAGCATTTT.

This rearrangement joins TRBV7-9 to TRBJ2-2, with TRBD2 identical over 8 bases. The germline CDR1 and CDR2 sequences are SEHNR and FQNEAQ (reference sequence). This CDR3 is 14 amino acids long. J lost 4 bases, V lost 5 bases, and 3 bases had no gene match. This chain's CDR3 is CASSLSGGTGELFF. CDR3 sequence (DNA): TGTGCCAGCAGCCTCAGCGGGGGCACCGGGGAGCTGTTTTTT.

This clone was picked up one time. The CDR3 loop reads CASSSGLAVQRAQYF. The DNA of the CDR3 is TGTGCCAGCAGTTCCGGACTAGCGGTCCAAAGGGCCCAGTACTTC. This chain links TRBV7-9 with TRBJ2-5, with TRBD2 identical over 10 bases. Germline V gene data show CDR1 as SEHNR and CDR2 as FQNEAQ (reference sequence). V lost 6 bases to trimming and J lost 9 bases; unmatched junction nucleotides: 13. The CDR3 runs to 15 residues.

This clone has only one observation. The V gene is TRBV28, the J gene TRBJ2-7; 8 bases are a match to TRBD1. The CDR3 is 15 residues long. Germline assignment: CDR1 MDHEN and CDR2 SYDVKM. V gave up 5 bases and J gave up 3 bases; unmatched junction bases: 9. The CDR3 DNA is TGTGCCAGCAGTCGGGACAGGCAGGGGGTCTACGAGCAGTACGTC. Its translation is CASSRDRQGVYEQYV.

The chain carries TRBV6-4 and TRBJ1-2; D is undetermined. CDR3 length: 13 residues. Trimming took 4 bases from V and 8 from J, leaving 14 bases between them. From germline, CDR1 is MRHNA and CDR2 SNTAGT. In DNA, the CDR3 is TGTGCCAGCAGTGGCCCTCTCGGGAGGGGCTACACCTTC. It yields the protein CASSGPLGRGYTF.

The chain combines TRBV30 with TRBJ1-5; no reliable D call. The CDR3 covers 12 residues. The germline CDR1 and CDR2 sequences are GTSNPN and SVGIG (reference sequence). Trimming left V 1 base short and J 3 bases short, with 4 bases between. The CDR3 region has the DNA TGTGCCTGGAGTGGTAACAATCAGCCCCAGCATTTT. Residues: CAWSGNNQPQHF.